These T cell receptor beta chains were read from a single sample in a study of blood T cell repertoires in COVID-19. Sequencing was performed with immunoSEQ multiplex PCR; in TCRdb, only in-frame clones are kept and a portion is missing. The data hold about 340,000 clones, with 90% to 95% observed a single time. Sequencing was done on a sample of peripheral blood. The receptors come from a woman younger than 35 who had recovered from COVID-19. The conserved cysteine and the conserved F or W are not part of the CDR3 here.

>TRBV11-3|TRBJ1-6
ASSPSGQSTTNSPLH
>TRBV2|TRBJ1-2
ATYKREGNYGYT
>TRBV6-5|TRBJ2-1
ASRIRSGGNNEQF
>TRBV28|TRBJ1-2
ASSRPGGYT
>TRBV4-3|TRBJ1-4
ASSQQGLTNEKLF
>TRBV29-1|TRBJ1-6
SVGTDSNSPLH
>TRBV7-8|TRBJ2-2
ASSLVRVRRRTGELF
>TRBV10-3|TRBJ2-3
AISEIWTSQGDTQY
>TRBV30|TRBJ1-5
AWSGRLGYRNQPQH
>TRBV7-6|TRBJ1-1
ASRPQGPSGAF
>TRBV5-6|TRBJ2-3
ASSQSPGPQY
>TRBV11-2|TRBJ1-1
ASSFPGGTEAF
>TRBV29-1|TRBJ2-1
SETSGYNEQF
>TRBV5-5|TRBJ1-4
ASSLGQGGEKLF
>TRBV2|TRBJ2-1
ASSERSGRSYNEQF
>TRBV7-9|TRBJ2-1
ASSPPVDSPHNEQF
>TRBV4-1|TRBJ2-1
ASSQVRVKKRETNEQF
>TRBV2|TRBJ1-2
ASTTQAKNYGYT
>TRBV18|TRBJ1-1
ASSPLQNTEAF
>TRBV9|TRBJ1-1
ASSAIQGTEAF
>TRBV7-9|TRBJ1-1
ASSYPARVGTEAF
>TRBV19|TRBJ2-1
ASSMRDRGADYYNEQF
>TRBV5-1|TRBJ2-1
ASSGGTGLNEQF
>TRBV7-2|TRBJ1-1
ASSSTGVGLGAEAF